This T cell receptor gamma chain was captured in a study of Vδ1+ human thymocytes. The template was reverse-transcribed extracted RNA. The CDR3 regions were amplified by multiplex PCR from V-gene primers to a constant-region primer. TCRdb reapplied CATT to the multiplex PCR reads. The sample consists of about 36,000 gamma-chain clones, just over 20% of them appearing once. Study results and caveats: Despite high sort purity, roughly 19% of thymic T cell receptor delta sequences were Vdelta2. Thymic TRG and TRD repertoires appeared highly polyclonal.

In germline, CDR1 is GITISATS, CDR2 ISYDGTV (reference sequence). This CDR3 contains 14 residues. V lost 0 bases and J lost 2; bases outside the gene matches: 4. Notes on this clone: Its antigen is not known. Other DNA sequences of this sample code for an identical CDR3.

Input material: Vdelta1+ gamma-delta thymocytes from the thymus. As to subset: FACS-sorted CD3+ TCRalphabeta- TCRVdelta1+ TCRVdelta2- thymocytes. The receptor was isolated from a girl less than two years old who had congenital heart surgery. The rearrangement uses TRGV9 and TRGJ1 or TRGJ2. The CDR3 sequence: CALWEVQYYYKKLF. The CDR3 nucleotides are TGTGCCTTGTGGGAGGTGCAATATTATTATAAGAAACTCTTT.